This TCR beta chain is from a study of cytomegalovirus exposure and HLA in healthy donors. Study-level results: The classifier, whose performance was assessed in both the original and validation cohorts, reportedly diagnosed cytomegalovirus status with high specificity and sensitivity.

At sampling all donors were nominally healthy, likely with unrecorded immune exposures. It was with 60 Vbeta and 13 Jbeta primers that the PCR ran. Profiled with immunoSEQ multiplex PCR; TCRdb holds only in-frame clones, not every one. The sample has some 90,000 clones, 76% seen once. Concerning this clone itself: Its antigen is undetermined.

The sample taken for sequencing was PBMCs. The sequence was collected from a man aged 40-49 years in good health and CMV-seronegative.

The CDR3 here is CASSLEGGGLAWEQYF. The CDR3 DNA sequence: TGTGCCAGCAGCTTAGAGGGTGGGGGACTAGCTTGGGAGCAGTACTTC. V usage is TRBV7-2 and J usage is TRBJ2-7, with TRBD2 matching 9 bases. The V and J ends lost 1 base and 7 bases, in that order; junction bases with no gene match: 11. The CDR3 totals 16 residues. Germline CDR1 reads SGHTA; CDR2 reads FQGNSA.